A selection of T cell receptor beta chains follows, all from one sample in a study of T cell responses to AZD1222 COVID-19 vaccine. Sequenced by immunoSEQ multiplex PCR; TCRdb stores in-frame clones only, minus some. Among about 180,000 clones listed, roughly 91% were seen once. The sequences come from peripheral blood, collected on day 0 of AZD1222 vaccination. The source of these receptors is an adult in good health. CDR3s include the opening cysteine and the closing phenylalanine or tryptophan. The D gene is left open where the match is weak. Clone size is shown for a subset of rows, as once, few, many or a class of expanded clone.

DNA: TGTGCCAGCAGTTACTCGTCGGGGACTGGAAACACCATATATTTT; CDR3: CASSYSSGTGNTIYF; size: NA; V: TRBV6-5; J: TRBJ1-3; D: NA
DNA: TGTGCCAGCAAAATTACCCCGGGACAGGAATACGAGCAGTACTTC; CDR3: CASKITPGQEYEQYF; size: NA; V: TRBV6-5; J: TRBJ2-7; D: TRBD1
DNA: TGTGCCAGCAGCTTGGTCCTGCGCCACTCCTACGAGCAGTACTTC; CDR3: CASSLVLRHSYEQYF; size: NA; V: TRBV5-6; J: TRBJ2-7; D: NA
DNA: TGCGCCAGCAGCTCGGCCGTTCTATGGGGCCGGGACGCTGGAAACACCATATATTTT; CDR3: CASSSAVLWGRDAGNTIYF; size: NA; V: TRBV5-1; J: TRBJ1-3; D: NA
DNA: TGTGCCAGCATCCCAAGGAAAGGGGGCGGTCTCACCGGGGAGCTGTTTTTT; CDR3: CASIPRKGGGLTGELFF; size: NA; V: TRBV7-9; J: TRBJ2-2; D: TRBD1
DNA: TGTGCCAGCAGCTTTAAGACCGCCGGGGAGCTGTTTTTT; CDR3: CASSFKTAGELFF; size: NA; V: TRBV7-2; J: TRBJ2-2; D: NA
DNA: TGTGCCAGCTCACCGGGAACATTGGGTAACTATGGCTACACCTTC; CDR3: CASSPGTLGNYGYTF; size: once; V: TRBV18; J: TRBJ1-2; D: NA
DNA: TGTGCCAGCAGCCAACCGACTGAGAACACCGGGGAGCTGTTTTTT; CDR3: CASSQPTENTGELFF; size: NA; V: TRBV4-2; J: TRBJ2-2; D: NA
DNA: TGCGCCAGCACAAGACAGGGGGCGAAGGCTTCACCCCTCCACTTT; CDR3: CASTRQGAKASPLHF; size: NA; V: TRBV10-2; J: TRBJ1-6; D: TRBD1
DNA: TGTGCCAGCAGTTTAGGCAGGGGACGTGCTGGGGCCAACGTCCTGACTTTC; CDR3: CASSLGRGRAGANVLTF; size: once; V: TRBV27; J: TRBJ2-6; D: NA
DNA: TGCGCCAGCAGCTTCCGGGACGCCGTTGCAGATACGCAGTATTTT; CDR3: CASSFRDAVADTQYF; size: NA; V: TRBV4-1; J: TRBJ2-3; D: NA
DNA: TGTGCCAGCAGCGCTACAGGGAACGGGCCCCAGCATTTT; CDR3: CASSATGNGPQHF; size: NA; V: TRBV3-1/TRBV3-2; J: TRBJ1-5; D: NA
DNA: TGTGCCAGTAGCGGACTAGCGGGGTCTAGCACAGATACGCAGTATTTT; CDR3: CASSGLAGSSTDTQYF; size: NA; V: TRBV19; J: TRBJ2-3; D: TRBD2
DNA: TGTGCCAGTAGTACCTCCCTAATCTCTGGAAACACCATATATTTT; CDR3: CASSTSLISGNTIYF; size: NA; V: TRBV19; J: TRBJ1-3; D: NA
DNA: TGTGCCACCAACAGGGGTCAAGAGACCCAGTACTTC; CDR3: CATNRGQETQYF; size: NA; V: TRBV6-5; J: TRBJ2-5; D: TRBD1
DNA: TGTGCCACCAGCCAACGGACTAGCGGGAGTTGGCAAGAGACCCAGTACTTC; CDR3: CATSQRTSGSWQETQYF; size: NA; V: TRBV15; J: TRBJ2-5; D: TRBD2
DNA: TGTGCCAGCAGCGCCAAGCGGGGGGGCGCGAGCTCCTACAATGAGCAGTTCTTC; CDR3: CASSAKRGGASSYNEQFF; size: NA; V: TRBV5-4; J: TRBJ2-1; D: TRBD2
DNA: TGTGCCAGCAGCCGAGGACAGGTTGAAAAACTGTTTTTT; CDR3: CASSRGQVEKLFF; size: NA; V: TRBV7-9; J: TRBJ1-4; D: TRBD1
DNA: TGTGCCAGCAGTTCCCGGACTAGCGGGAAAATCTACGAGCAGTACTTC; CDR3: CASSSRTSGKIYEQYF; size: NA; V: TRBV28; J: TRBJ2-7; D: TRBD2
DNA: TGTGCCAGCAGCCCACCCCGCCCTGGAAACACCATATATTTT; CDR3: CASSPPRPGNTIYF; size: NA; V: TRBV14; J: TRBJ1-3; D: NA
DNA: TGTGCCAGCCGTCGAGCGCCTTCCTATGGCTACACCTTC; CDR3: CASRRAPSYGYTF; size: NA; V: TRBV19; J: TRBJ1-2; D: NA
DNA: TGTGCCAGCAGTTTAAATACGGGGTCGTGGAATGAGCAGTTCTTC; CDR3: CASSLNTGSWNEQFF; size: NA; V: TRBV28; J: TRBJ2-1; D: NA
DNA: TGTGCCATCAGCCCCAGGGAAGATCTGGAGACCCAGTACTTC; CDR3: CAISPREDLETQYF; size: NA; V: TRBV10-3; J: TRBJ2-5; D: NA
DNA: TGTGCCAGCAGCTTGAGGGCCGGCTACTATGGCTACACCTTC; CDR3: CASSLRAGYYGYTF; size: NA; V: TRBV7-8; J: TRBJ1-2; D: NA